What follows are 30 T cell receptor beta chains derived from one specimen sequenced in a study of early T cells in non-severe SARS-CoV-2 infection. TCRdb re-analysed the 5' RACE reads in MiXCR, keeping a single row per CDR3 protein. The sample has fewer than 55,000 distinct CDR3 sequences, about 9.1% seen once. Material for sequencing was whole blood. The receptors originated from an adult who was a healthcare worker with PCR-confirmed SARS-CoV-2 infection or an uninfected control (not recorded which).

This clonotype was observed a few times. The chain couples TRBV29-1 to TRBJ1-1; TRBD1 is a possible D gene (5 bases). This CDR3 is 14 amino acids long. Germline CDR1 SQVTM, CDR2 ANQGSEA. With 3 bases removed from V and 4 bases from J, the gap between germline ends came to 15 bases. CDR3 in amino acids: CSVDAPSGGTEAFF. Written as DNA, the CDR3 is TGCAGCGTTGATGCCCCCAGCGGGGGCACTGAAGCTTTCTTT.

This clonotype showed up many times. The chain links TRBV2 to TRBJ2-7; 7 positions agree with TRBD2. Germline CDR1 reads SNHLY; CDR2 reads FYNNEI. CDR3 length: 15 amino acids. V lost 0 bases and J lost 3; bases outside the gene matches: 5. CDR3 region: CASSEAGTTLYEQYF. CDR3 nucleotide sequence: TGTGCCAGCAGTGAAGCTGGGACTACCCTCTACGAGCAGTACTTC. Looking up the rest from reference TRBV2 and TRBJ2-7 gives the full variable domain: EPEVTQTPSHQVTQMGQEVILRCVPISNHLYFYWYRQILGQKVEFLVSFYNNEISEKSEIFDDQFSVERPDGSNFTLKIRSTKLEDSAMYFCASSEAGTTLYEQYFGPGTRLTVT.

This clonotype was recorded at least ten times. The chain is built from TRBV6-1 and TRBJ1-1; TRBD1 matches 9 bases. Germline V gene sequence: CDR1 MNHNS, CDR2 SASEGT. This CDR3 has 15 amino acids. The junction had 4 bases not matched to a gene; V was cut back by 2 bases and J by 3 bases. CDR3 sequence: CASSEWGQGDTEAFF. CDR3 sequence (DNA): TGTGCCAGCAGTGAATGGGGACAGGGTGACACTGAAGCTTTCTTT.

The J gene is TRBJ2-3, the V gene TRBV3-1; 8 bases agree with TRBD2. The V segment lost 1 base and the J segment 7 bases; nucleotides outside the gene matches: 4. The CDR3 totals 14 residues. Germline CDR1 reads LGHDT; CDR2 reads YNNKEL (reference sequence). This chain's CDR3 is CASSQGLAGNTQYF. DNA for the CDR3: TGTGCCAGCAGCCAAGGGCTAGCGGGTAATACGCAGTATTTT.

Ten or more counts support this clonotype. The V gene is TRBV10-2, the J gene TRBJ2-1; D call uncertain. The ends were cut back, 6 bases at V and 0 bases at J, with 6 bases in the middle. CDR3 length equals 13 residues. Germline CDR1 WSHSY, CDR2 SAAADI. The CDR3 sequence: CASSLSSYNEQFF. The CDR3, as DNA: TGCGCCAGCAGCTTAAGCTCCTACAATGAGCAGTTCTTC.

In this sample, this clonotype turned up many times. The chain couples TRBV2 to TRBJ1-1, with D possibly TRBD1 on 6 matching bases. The CDR3 is 16 residues long. The germline V gene encodes CDR1 SNHLY and CDR2 FYNNEI. Between the trimmed V and J ends, which lost 6 bases and 1 base, there was a span of 18 bases. CDR3 DNA sequence: TGTGCCAGCAGCCGACAGGTCGACCCGGCGAACACTGAAGCTTTCTTT. Protein product: CASSRQVDPANTEAFF.

The sample holds many counts of this clonotype. CDR3 nucleotide sequence: TGTGCTAGTGGTTTATCGCGGGCACAGGGGAATGAGCAGTTCTTC. It is translated as CASGLSRAQGNEQFF. The chain joins TRBV12-5 to TRBJ2-1, with 7 nucleotides matching TRBD1. The CDR3 covers 15 residues. Germline CDR1 and CDR2: LGHNT and FRNRAP. V shed 3 bases and J 7 bases; nucleotides not matched to a gene: 9.

This clonotype has ten or more counts. The junction does not match germline at one end; this may be a read error. The J gene is TRBJ1-1, the V gene TRBV12-3 or TRBV12-4; D is possibly TRBD1 (6 bases). CDR3 size: 14 residues. The chain's CDR3 is CASSARGKNAEAFF. The CDR3 region has the DNA TGTGCCAGCAGCGCGAGGGGGAAGAACGCTGAAGCTTTCTTT.

The rearrangement joins TRBV10-3 to TRBJ2-1; no clear D gene. Germline lookup yields CDR1 ENHRY and CDR2 SYGVKD. Trimming cost V 0 bases and J 5 bases, with 2 bases left between them. The length of the CDR3 is 12 residues. CDR3 protein: CAISESNNEQFF. CDR3 DNA sequence: TGTGCCATCAGTGAGTCGAACAATGAGCAGTTCTTC.

This clonotype occurred a few times. V gene TRBV15 combines with J gene TRBJ2-7, with no clear D. This CDR3 has 13 amino acids. Germline V lookup: CDR1 LNHNV, CDR2 YYDKDF (reference sequence). The V and J ends lost 0 bases and 7 bases respectively, with 10 bases between them. The CDR3 coding sequence is TGTGCCACCAGCAGAGATTACGCGAGGGAGCAGTACTTC. Protein sequence: CATSRDYAREQYF.

There are a few counts of this clonotype. This chain uses TRBV7-9 with TRBJ1-1; 7 bases align to TRBD1. CDR3 size: 13 residues. Trimming at V came to 5 bases and at J to 11 bases, leaving 11 bases not matched to a gene. The germline V gene encodes CDR1 SEHNR and CDR2 FQNEAQ (reference sequence). The CDR3 protein is CASSTRGGRWAFF. As DNA, the CDR3 is TGTGCCAGCAGCACGAGAGGGGGCAGATGGGCTTTCTTT. The variable domain in full, with the rest retrieved from reference TRBV7-9 and TRBJ1-1, is DTGVSQNPRHKITKRGQNVTFRCDPISEHNRLYWYRQTLGQGPEFLTYFQNEAQLEKSRLLSDRFSAERPKGSFSTLEIQRTEQGDSAMYLCASSTRGGRWAFFGQGTRLTVV.

This clonotype was recorded many times. This chain connects TRBV12-3 or TRBV12-4 to TRBJ2-3; D call uncertain. This CDR3 is 14 amino acids long. The V gene lost 4 bases and the J gene lost 1 base, with 9 bases spanning the gap. CDR3 coding DNA: TGTGCCAGCAGTTCAATGGTGGGCACAGATACGCAGTATTTT. Translated: CASSSMVGTDTQYF.

This clonotype showed up just a few times. The J gene is TRBJ1-1, the V gene TRBV3-1; D not certain. The CDR3 runs to 12 residues. Germline values: CDR1 LGHDT, CDR2 YNNKEL (reference sequence). V was cut by 3 bases and J by 7 bases, with 9 bases left in between. The CDR3 coding sequence is TGTGCCAGCAGCCACCCCGGGGTTGAAGCTTTCTTT. Translating it yields CASSHPGVEAFF.

This clonotype was detected only once. One base away lies a much larger clone, so this may be a sequencing read error. The chain employs TRBV13 and TRBJ1-1; D gene ambiguous. CDR1 is PRHDT, CDR2 FYEKMQ, per germline (reference sequence). With 5 bases removed from V and 4 bases from J, the gap between germline ends came to 14 bases. This CDR3 spans 14 amino acids. The CDR3 region is CASSPEQFATEAFF. The CDR3 DNA sequence: TGTGCCAGCAGCCCGGAACAGTTTGCCACTGAAGCTTTCTTT.

The chain uses TRBV6-2 or TRBV6-3 and TRBJ2-5; no clear D. The CDR3 contains 11 residues. CDR1 is MNHEY, CDR2 SVGEGT, per germline. V shed 6 bases and J shed 5 bases, with 7 bases lying between them. Here the CDR3 DNA reads TGTGCCAGCAGCGTAACGGAGACCCAGTACTTC. Its protein product is CASSVTETQYF.

This clonotype was recorded at least ten times. This chain uses TRBV25-1 with TRBJ2-2; 8 bases map to TRBD1. Germline V gene data show CDR1 as MGHDK and CDR2 as SYGVNS. The CDR3 is made up of 15 amino acids. Trimming at V came to 2 bases and at J to 4 bases, leaving 3 bases not matched to a gene. The CDR3 DNA sequence: TGTGCCAGCAGTGAACAGGGGGCAGCCACCGGGGAGCTGTTTTTT. This translates into CASSEQGAATGELFF.

This clonotype was seen more than once but under ten times. V and J are TRBV29-1 and TRBJ2-1, with 7 bases identical to TRBD2. This CDR3 has 13 residues. Germline CDR1 is SQVTM and CDR2 is ANQGSEA. After removal of 4 bases from V and 9 bases from J, the junction contained 9 bases not matched to a gene. The CDR3, as DNA: TGCAGCGTTGTGAGGGCGGGGAGGGGTGAGCAGTTCTTC. Translating gives CSVVRAGRGEQFF.

This clonotype was found many times. The chain combines TRBV6-5 with TRBJ2-1, with 9 bases matching TRBD2. Germline CDR1 and CDR2: MNHEY and SVGAGI. This CDR3 spans 15 amino acids. The V and J ends lost 3 bases and 6 bases, in that order; junction bases with no gene match: 6. The CDR3 region is CASSYRGRASNEQFF. The CDR3 DNA reads as TGTGCCAGCAGTTATCGCGGGAGGGCTAGCAATGAGCAGTTCTTC.

There are a few counts of this clonotype. The chain has TRBV7-8 and TRBJ2-5; D remains ambiguous. Germline V gene sequence: CDR1 SGHVS, CDR2 FQNEAQ. The CDR3 covers 13 residues. The germline V and J ends were trimmed by 5 bases and 4 bases, with 11 bases remaining between them. Here the CDR3 reads CASSPEVPETQYF. CDR3 nucleotide sequence: TGTGCCAGCAGCCCAGAGGTCCCAGAGACCCAGTACTTC.

This clonotype appeared once. The CDR3 region has the DNA TGTGCCAGCAGGAAGGCGACAGATAATTCACCCCTCCACTTT. Amino acid sequence: CASRKATDNSPLHF. The chain recombines TRBV5-5 with TRBJ1-6, with D perhaps TRBD1 (5 bases). The CDR3 is 14 residues long. V lost 5 bases and J 5 bases, leaving 11 bases between the germline ends. Germline V gene lookup returns CDR1 SGHKS and CDR2 YYEKEE (reference sequence).

Concerning this clonotype: A single base separates this from a much larger clone, so it may be a read error. The genes are TRBV3-1 and TRBJ1-3; D is uncertain. The CDR3 has 14 amino acids. Germline loops: CDR1 LGHDT, CDR2 YNNKEL (reference sequence). DNA of the CDR3: TGTGCCAACAGCCCAAGTTCCTCTGGAAACACCATATATTTT. Translated: CANSPSSSGNTIYF.

This clonotype was seen many times. V is TRBV7-2 and J is TRBJ1-4; maybe TRBD1 (5 bases). V was clipped by 2 bases and J by 8 bases, with 18 bases between them. The CDR3 is made up of 16 amino acids. Germline V gene sequence: CDR1 SGHTA, CDR2 FQGNSA. The CDR3 spells CASSLSRGLRNEKLFF. Written as DNA, the CDR3 is TGTGCCAGCAGCTTAAGTAGGGGTCTACGGAACGAAAAACTGTTTTTT.

In its sample, this clonotype was seen many times. V is TRBV11-2 and J is TRBJ2-7; D is unresolved. Germline assignment: CDR1 SGHAT and CDR2 FQNNGV. The germline V and J ends were trimmed by 1 base and 5 bases, with 9 bases remaining between them. The CDR3 consists of 13 residues. This CDR3 is CASSLVSTDEQYF. CDR3 bases: TGTGCCAGCAGCTTAGTTTCAACGGACGAGCAGTACTTC.

The sample holds many counts of this clonotype. V is TRBV11-2 and J is TRBJ2-3; D gene uncertain. V was shortened by 2 bases and J by 1 base, with 10 bases between the two germline ends. CDR3 length: 15 residues. Per germline, CDR1 SGHAT and CDR2 FQNNGV. The CDR3 DNA reads TGTGCCAGCAGCTTAAGGGATGTGGGCACAGATACGCAGTATTTT. This codes for CASSLRDVGTDTQYF.

This clonotype appeared many times. The rearrangement uses TRBV2 and TRBJ1-2, with D possibly being TRBD1 (5 bases). Trimming pared 10 bases from V and 2 bases from J, leaving 14 bases between. CDR3 length: 13 residues. CDR1 is SNHLY, CDR2 FYNNEI, per germline. This chain's CDR3 is CATKGGENYGYTF. The CDR3 DNA is TGTGCCACCAAAGGAGGGGAGAACTATGGCTACACCTTC.

This clonotype was seen just once. The chain is built from TRBV6-6 and TRBJ1-1; no clear D gene. Germline-derived CDR1 and CDR2 are MNHNY and SVGAGI (reference sequence). The CDR3 consists of 12 residues. The V gene lost 5 bases and the J gene lost 4 bases, with 8 bases spanning the gap. CDR3 coding DNA: TGTGCCAGCAGTCGAGTGTCCACTGAAGCTTTCTTT. Translated: CASSRVSTEAFF.

The table lists this clonotype with many counts. The V call is TRBV5-1, the J call TRBJ2-3; 10 bases align to TRBD1. CDR3 length: 15 residues. V shed 0 bases and J 3 bases; nucleotides not matched to a gene: 1. Germline CDR1 and CDR2: SGHRS and YFSETQ. DNA for the CDR3: TGCGCCAGCAGCTTGGGGGACAGGGGAACAGATACGCAGTATTTT. This gives the protein CASSLGDRGTDTQYF.

This clonotype was seen repeatedly, ten times or more. V is TRBV7-2 and J is TRBJ2-3; TRBD2 agrees at 8 bases. This CDR3 has 17 residues. Looked up from germline, CDR1 is SGHTA and CDR2 is FQGNSA. V lost 3 bases and J lost 0; bases outside the gene matches: 8. The CDR3 DNA sequence: TGTGCCAGCAGCTTCCCCCTAGCGGGTCCTAGCACAGATACGCAGTATTTT. Encoded protein: CASSFPLAGPSTDTQYF.

This CDR3 is CASSLRTGSYNEQFF. In DNA form, the CDR3 reads TGTGCCAGCAGCTTAAGGACAGGCTCCTACAATGAGCAGTTCTTC. The chain has TRBV7-2 and TRBJ2-1; the match to TRBD1 covers 7 bases. The CDR3 runs to 15 residues. Germline values: CDR1 SGHTA, CDR2 FQGNSA. With 2 bases clipped from V and 0 bases from J, the junction kept 1 base outside the gene matches.

Many counts were recorded for this clonotype. The chain couples TRBV12-3 or TRBV12-4 to TRBJ2-2; 10 bases agree with TRBD1. The CDR3 consists of 17 residues. The V and J ends lost 3 bases and 4 bases, in that order; junction bases with no gene match: 8. This chain's CDR3 is CASSFNTGTGVTGELFF. CDR3 coding DNA: TGTGCCAGCAGTTTCAACACCGGGACAGGGGTCACCGGGGAGCTGTTTTTT.